This passage covers 32 T cell receptor beta chains from one sample sequenced in a study of regulatory T cells in long-lasting Graves disease. Combining iRepertoire HTBI primers with Arm-PCR of CDR3 regions, the authors built TCR beta libraries. TCRdb used MiXCR to reprocess the multiplex PCR reads, holding one entry per CDR3 protein. The data contain 400,000 to 500,000 distinct CDR3 sequences, roughly 15% of them singletons. Time point: newly diagnosed GD, antithyroid drugs for less than 3 months. The TCR library was made from RNA that had been extracted from PBMCs in TRIzol. This same sample was also taken into another study, of T cells in Graves' hyperthyroidism and ophthalmopathy.

The material was peripheral blood mononuclear cells (PBMCs), obtained at new diagnosis, from a patient treated with antithyroid drugs. The receptors were sampled from a young woman with Graves disease.

This clonotype appeared many times. This chain links TRBV3-1 with TRBJ2-5; a possible D gene is TRBD2 (5 bases). V lost 0 bases, J lost 5 bases, and 13 bases lay in between. Germline V gives CDR1 LGHDT, CDR2 YNNKEL (reference sequence). The CDR3 is made up of 15 amino acids. In nucleotides, the CDR3 is TGTGCCAGCAGCCAAGATTGGAACCGCGGGGAGACCCAGTACTTC. It specifies CASSQDWNRGETQYF.

The rearrangement joins TRBV6-1 to TRBJ2-3; maybe TRBD1 (5 bases). Germline V gene lookup returns CDR1 MNHNS and CDR2 SASEGT. With 5 bases removed from V and 11 bases from J, the gap between germline ends came to 20 bases. This CDR3 contains 14 residues. The CDR3 DNA reads as TGTGCCAGCAGTCGCAACCCAGGGCAGGGTGAGCAGTATTTT. It specifies CASSRNPGQGEQYF.

The V gene is TRBV11-2, the J gene TRBJ2-7; no clear D gene. Germline V gene sequence: CDR1 SGHAT, CDR2 FQNNGV. This CDR3 has 14 amino acids. V lost 3 bases to trimming and J lost 2 bases, with 11 bases between them. The CDR3, as DNA: TGTGCCAGCAGCTTGATTAGGAAGCCCTACGAGCAGTACTTC. Amino acid sequence: CASSLIRKPYEQYF.

This clonotype was recorded many times. The chain carries TRBV11-3 and TRBJ1-1, with unresolved D. CDR1 is SGHNT, CDR2 YENEEA, per germline. With 5 bases removed from V and 4 bases from J, the gap between germline ends came to 20 bases. The CDR3 contains 16 residues. In DNA, the CDR3 is TGTGCCAGCAGCCCCGCAGGATCCCTGGCACTCACTGAAGCTTTCTTT. This sequence encodes CASSPAGSLALTEAFF.

This clonotype was seen repeatedly, ten times or more. This chain uses TRBV10-2 with TRBJ2-1, with 8 positions matching TRBD2. This CDR3 is 14 amino acids long. The ends lost 8 bases at V and 0 bases at J; junction bases unmatched: 3. CDR1 and CDR2 (germline): WSHSY, SAAADI. CDR3 bases: TGCGCCAGCCAGCGGGAGTACTCCTACAATGAGCAGTTCTTC. It translates to CASQREYSYNEQFF.

This clonotype has ten or more counts. The chain is built from TRBV7-2 and TRBJ2-7; TRBD1 might be the D (6 bases). Germline V lookup: CDR1 SGHTA, CDR2 FQGNSA. The length of the CDR3 is 15 residues. The V gene lost 0 bases and the J gene lost 4 bases, with 13 bases spanning the gap. The DNA for the CDR3 is TGTGCCAGCAGCTTAGCGCTGGGACAATATTACGAGCAGTACTTC. This translates into CASSLALGQYYEQYF.

The CDR3 loop is CASSLGTGAGYTF. The CDR3 coding sequence is TGTGCCAGCAGCTTAGGGACAGGGGCCGGCTACACCTTC. V usage is TRBV7-2 and J usage is TRBJ1-2; 9 bases align to TRBD1. Germline V gene data show CDR1 as SGHTA and CDR2 as FQGNSA. This CDR3 region has 13 residues. Trimming took 1 base from V and 8 from J; bases not matched to a gene: 2. Full variable domain (rest looked up from reference TRBV7-2 and TRBJ1-2): GAGVSQSPSNKVTEKGKDVELRCDPISGHTALYWYRQSLGQGLEFLIYFQGNSAPDKSGLPSDRFSAERTGGSVSTLTIQRTQQEDSAVYLCASSLGTGAGYTFGSGTRLTVV.

This clonotype was counted many times. V usage is TRBV7-9 and J usage is TRBJ2-3; 8 bases map to TRBD2. Per the germline V gene, CDR1 is SEHNR and CDR2 is FQNEAQ (reference sequence). J lost 0 bases, V lost 2 bases, and 4 bases had no gene match. This CDR3 is 16 amino acids long. CDR3 DNA: TGTGCCAGCAGCTTACGGCGGGGGGCTAGCACAGATACGCAGTATTTT. Its translation is CASSLRRGASTDTQYF.

This clonotype came up many times. The rearrangement joins TRBV28 to TRBJ2-1; 9 nucleotides agree with TRBD2. Trimming cost V 8 bases and J 7 bases; bases outside gene matches: 6. CDR1 and CDR2 (germline): MDHEN, SYDVKM. This CDR3 comprises 13 residues. CDR3 sequence reads: CASLAGVSNEQFF. CDR3 nucleotides: TGTGCCAGCTTAGCGGGAGTAAGTAATGAGCAGTTCTTC. The full variable domain, completed using reference TRBV28 and TRBJ2-1, is DVKVTQSSRYLVKRTGEKVFLECVQDMDHENMFWYRQDPGLGLRLIYFSYDVKMKEKGDIPEGYSVSREKKERFSLILESASTNQTSMYLCASLAGVSNEQFFGPGTRLTVL.

This chain links TRBV20-1 with TRBJ2-1; possible D gene TRBD2, 5 bases. CDR3 length equals 12 residues. Looked up from germline, CDR1 is DFQATT and CDR2 is SNEGSKA (reference sequence). Trimming pared 1 base from V and 8 bases from J, leaving 9 bases between. CDR3 bases: TGCAGTGCTAGAGCAACTAGGGATGAGCAGTTCTTC. Its protein is CSARATRDEQFF.

This clonotype was seen many times. V gene TRBV7-8 combines with J gene TRBJ2-7, with 7 bases lining up with TRBD2. This CDR3 is 12 amino acids long. Trimming cost V 8 bases and J 4 bases; bases outside gene matches: 5. From germline, CDR1 is SGHVS and CDR2 FQNEAQ. The DNA for the CDR3 is TGTGCCAGCGGGGAGGGGAGGTACGAGCAGTACTTC. Protein product: CASGEGRYEQYF.

The chain joins TRBV20-1 to TRBJ2-1; D is uncertain. The CDR3 runs 12 residues. Germline V gene lookup returns CDR1 DFQATT and CDR2 SNEGSKA (reference sequence). V gave up 0 bases and J gave up 6 bases, with 6 bases separating them. This chain's CDR3 is CSARESSNEQFF. CDR3 sequence (DNA): TGCAGTGCTAGAGAGAGTTCCAATGAGCAGTTCTTC.

The chain joins TRBV28 to TRBJ2-7; 8 bases map to TRBD1. Germline lookup yields CDR1 MDHEN and CDR2 SYDVKM. The CDR3 totals 14 residues. The J segment lost 5 bases and the V segment lost 5 bases, leaving 8 bases of the junction unmatched. DNA for the CDR3: TGTGCCAGCAGTGCGACAGGGGATATCGACGAGCAGTACTTC. Its protein is CASSATGDIDEQYF.

This clonotype was picked up many times. The rearrangement links TRBV2 to TRBJ2-1, with 11 bases identical to TRBD2. The CDR3 has 17 amino acids. Trimming took 4 bases from V and 0 from J; bases not matched to a gene: 5. CDR1 and CDR2 from the germline V gene are SNHLY and FYNNEI. The CDR3 here is CASSVLAGDFSYNEQFF. CDR3 nucleotides: TGTGCCAGCAGTGTACTAGCGGGAGACTTCTCCTACAATGAGCAGTTCTTC.

This clonotype was seen many times. The rearrangement uses TRBV12-3 or TRBV12-4 and TRBJ2-3; weak D call: TRBD2 (6 bases). The CDR3 extends over 15 amino acids. V dropped 5 bases and J dropped 2 bases, with 14 bases sitting between them. CDR3 sequence (DNA): TGTGCCAGCAGTCGAGGGACTGCCATCACAGATACGCAGTATTTT. Its translation: CASSRGTAITDTQYF.

In its sample, this clonotype was seen many times. CDR3 nucleotide sequence: TGTGCCAGCAGTTTACCCCGCTGGGGGGGACTGTTTTTT. It specifies CASSLPRWGGLFF. This chain links TRBV28 with TRBJ1-4; a weak D match, TRBD1 (5 bases). The CDR3 is made up of 13 amino acids. Looked up from germline, CDR1 is MDHEN and CDR2 is SYDVKM. V was shortened by 2 bases and J by 13 bases, with 14 bases between the two germline ends.

This clonotype has just a few counts. The chain couples TRBV5-1 to TRBJ2-3, with D maybe TRBD2 (5 bases). The CDR3 is 16 amino acids. Trimming shortened V by 1 base and J by 0 bases, and 12 bases separated the two germline ends. Germline assignment: CDR1 SGHRS and CDR2 YFSETQ. This CDR3 reads CASSLPLAASTDTQYF. In nucleotides, the CDR3 is TGCGCCAGCAGCTTGCCCCTAGCAGCAAGCACAGATACGCAGTATTTT.

The chain links TRBV30 to TRBJ2-5; 7 bases fit TRBD2. Per germline, CDR1 GTSNPN and CDR2 SVGIG (reference sequence). V dropped 8 bases and J dropped 2; count of bases not matched to a gene: 8. There are 13 residues in the CDR3. CDR3 sequence: CATELAEQETQYF. The CDR3 DNA sequence: TGTGCCACCGAGCTAGCGGAGCAAGAGACCCAGTACTTC.

This clonotype has just a few counts. The chain has TRBV27 and TRBJ2-6; D gene ambiguous. The V gene's germline CDR1 is MNHEY and CDR2 SMNVEV (reference sequence). V lost 3 bases to trimming and J lost 7 bases, with 7 bases between them. This CDR3 is 13 amino acids long. Here the CDR3 reads CASSFIVANVLTF. The CDR3 DNA follows: TGTGCCAGCAGTTTTATCGTAGCCAACGTCCTGACTTTC.

For this clonotype: A much larger clone differs from this one at a single base, so this may be a read error. This chain uses TRBV9 with TRBJ2-1, with 7 bases fitting TRBD2. The germline gives CDR1 SGDLS, CDR2 YYNGEE. V lost 0 bases to trimming and J lost 10 bases; unmatched junction nucleotides: 10. CDR3 length: 15 residues. The CDR3 is CASSVGVAGAYEQFF. As DNA, the CDR3 is TGTGCCAGCAGCGTAGGGGTTGCGGGAGCCTACGAGCAGTTCTTC. The full variable domain, completed using reference TRBV9 and TRBJ2-1, is DSGVTQTPKHLITATGQRVTLRCSPRSGDLSVYWYQQSLDQGLQFLIQYYNGEERAKGNILERFSAQQFPDLHSELNLSSLELGDSALYFCASSVGVAGAYEQFFGPGTRLTVL.

The chain links TRBV27 to TRBJ2-7; D possibly uses TRBD1 or TRBD2 (5 bases each). This CDR3 is built from 16 residues. Trimming removed 6 bases at V and 3 bases at J, with 21 bases between. CDR1 and CDR2 (germline): MNHEY, SMNVEV (reference sequence). CDR3: CASRQKIGAEIYEQYF. DNA for the CDR3: TGTGCCAGCAGACAAAAAATCGGGGCCGAGATCTACGAGCAGTACTTC.

This chain uses TRBV28 with TRBJ2-5, with TRBD2 matching 9 bases. The CDR3 spans 18 residues. V shed 6 bases, J shed 1 base, and the junction held 15 bases outside the gene matches. Germline CDR1 reads MDHEN; CDR2 reads SYDVKM. The CDR3 loop reads CASSPMAIAGEPQETQYF. CDR3 bases: TGTGCCAGCAGCCCCATGGCCATAGCGGGAGAGCCCCAAGAGACCCAGTACTTC.

This clonotype was observed a handful of times. CDR3 sequence: CASSPLAAGANVLTF. The CDR3 nucleotides read TGCGCCAGCAGCCCTCTAGCGGCTGGGGCCAACGTCCTGACTTTC. V is TRBV5-1 and J is TRBJ2-6; 7 bases match TRBD2. Germline-derived CDR1 and CDR2 are SGHRS and YFSETQ. This CDR3 has 15 residues. V shed 4 bases, J shed 2 bases, and the junction held 3 bases outside the gene matches.

Only a few counts were recorded for this clonotype. The gene calls are TRBV5-4 and TRBJ2-1; TRBD2 is a possible D gene (5 bases). The CDR3 consists of 13 residues. V dropped 4 bases and J dropped 3 bases, with 8 bases sitting between them. CDR1 and CDR2 from the germline V gene are SGHNT and YYREEE (reference sequence). Written as DNA, the CDR3 is TGTGCCAGCAGCGCCGGGGACTACAATGAGCAGTTCTTC. Residues: CASSAGDYNEQFF. Together with reference TRBV5-4 and TRBJ2-1, the CDR3 gives the full variable domain: ETGVTQSPTHLIKTRGQQVTLRCSSQSGHNTVSWYQQALGQGPQFIFQYYREEENGRGNFPPRFSGLQFPNYSSELNVNALELDDSALYLCASSAGDYNEQFFGPGTRLTVL.

This clonotype has at least ten counts. The V gene is TRBV20-1, the J gene TRBJ1-2; TRBD1 might be the D (5 bases). The CDR3 loop spans 11 amino acids. V was pared by 6 bases and J by 3 bases, with 8 bases between. Germline CDR1 and CDR2: DFQATT and SNEGSKA (reference sequence). CDR3 DNA sequence: TGCAGTGCCGGGGGAGACTATGGCTACACCTTC. This codes for CSAGGDYGYTF.

The chain couples TRBV5-8 to TRBJ2-7; 7 nucleotides match TRBD1. The CDR3 sequence is 15 residues long. Germline CDR1 SGHTS, CDR2 YDEGEE. The trim removed 2 bases at V and 2 bases at J, leaving 7 bases unmatched. CDR3 bases: TGTGCCAGCAGCTTACCGGGACAGTTGCCCTACGAGCAGTACTTC. Amino acids: CASSLPGQLPYEQYF.

This clonotype has a count of ten or more. This chain uses TRBV29-1 with TRBJ2-5; D is ambiguous. Trimming took off 5 bases at V and 5 bases at J, with 15 bases between the two ends. Germline loops: CDR1 SQVTM, CDR2 ANQGSEA. The CDR3 loop spans 13 amino acids. CDR3 coding DNA: TGCAGCGTTCCCGGCTGGGGTACGGAGACCCAGTACTTC. Protein sequence: CSVPGWGTETQYF.

This clonotype was counted many times. This rearrangement joins TRBV10-3 to TRBJ1-5, with no clear D. CDR1 is ENHRY and CDR2 is SYGVKD in the germline V gene. The CDR3 has 13 amino acids. With 6 bases removed from V and 0 bases from J, the gap between germline ends came to 6 bases. CDR3 coding DNA: TGTGCCATCAGGCACGATAGCAATCAGCCCCAGCATTTT. Translating gives CAIRHDSNQPQHF.

Note on this clonotype: This may arise from a read error, as a much more abundant clone is one base away. The V call is TRBV5-1, the J call TRBJ2-3; D remains ambiguous. V dropped 0 bases and J dropped 5 bases, with 13 bases sitting between them. The CDR3 is made up of 15 amino acids. CDR1 SGHRS and CDR2 YFSETQ come from the germline V gene. CDR3 nucleotide sequence: TGCGCCAGCAGCTTGGATGGCAGGAAGGGAGATACGCAGTATTTT. This sequence encodes CASSLDGRKGDTQYF.

This clonotype showed up many times. The CDR3 sequence: CASGFTAGDNEQFF. CDR3 sequence (DNA): TGCGCCAGCGGGTTTACAGCGGGAGACAATGAGCAGTTCTTC. The genes are TRBV5-1 and TRBJ2-1; 8 bases fit TRBD2. The junction had 8 bases not matched to a gene; V was cut back by 7 bases and J by 5 bases. Germline V gene lookup returns CDR1 SGHRS and CDR2 YFSETQ. The CDR3 runs to 14 residues.

This clonotype was seen a handful of times. The J gene is TRBJ2-2, the V gene TRBV30; a weak D match, TRBD1 (6 bases). This CDR3 spans 14 amino acids. Deletions cut 5 bases from V and 7 bases from J, with 17 bases between. CDR1 and CDR2 (germline): GTSNPN, SVGIG (reference sequence). The CDR3 loop reads CAWDPTGSNGELFF. The CDR3 DNA is TGTGCCTGGGACCCCACAGGGAGCAACGGGGAGCTGTTTTTT. Full variable domain (remainder filled in from reference TRBV30 and TRBJ2-2): SQTIHQWPATLVQPVGSPLSLECTVEGTSNPNLYWYRQAAGRGLQLLFYSVGIGQISSEVPQNLSASRPQDRQFILSSKKLLLSDSGFYLCAWDPTGSNGELFFGEGSRLTVL.

A note on this clonotype: A much larger clone lies one base from this, so it may be a read error. The chain combines TRBV29-1 with TRBJ2-1; TRBD1 matches at 9 bases. This CDR3 is 16 amino acids long. With 4 bases clipped from V and 10 bases from J, the junction kept 17 bases outside the gene matches. Germline values: CDR1 SQVTM, CDR2 ANQGSEA. The CDR3 protein is CSVVGTGIGSAYEQFF. The CDR3 DNA sequence: TGCAGCGTTGTCGGGACAGGGATAGGGTCGGCCTACGAGCAGTTCTTC.